The rows below give T cell receptor beta chains drawn from one sample of a study of beta chain features in type 1 diabetes. The repertoire was sequenced with immunoSEQ multiplex PCR; TCRdb's copy has only in-frame clones and lacks some. The sample has more than 300,000 clones, roughly 15% seen once. The sample consisted of naive CD4+ T cells from blood. These receptor sequences come from a woman younger than 30 in good health. The CDR3 runs from the conserved cysteine through the conserved F or W. Each record gives: D gene, V gene, CDR3 protein. D genes are given only for firm matches.

TRBD1 TRBV9 CASSDDRVGGYTF
NA TRBV28 CASSPPSDHYGYTF
TRBD1 TRBV27 CASSLWPGGSSGANVLTF
NA TRBV7-9 CASSGSGHRLNTEAFF
NA TRBV5-4 CASSFSRGGEETQYF
TRBD2 TRBV7-8 CASSTGLAARKAKNIQYF
NA TRBV4-2 CASSQDPLGAEAYGYTF
TRBD2 TRBV9 CASSVSLAGDPGGELFF
NA TRBV15 CATSRGRGISGNTIYF
TRBD2 TRBV18 CASSAKREGTDTQYF
NA TRBV29-1 CSVELFAGRYEQYF
NA TRBV20-1 CSANQGYEQYF
NA TRBV7-8 CASSFRQGNQPQHF
TRBD1 TRBV7-9 CASRPGQGPTGANVLTF
TRBD1 TRBV5-1 CASSPGQGFDEQYF
NA TRBV2 CASRQSYEQYF
NA TRBV5-4 CASSLVRDNEQFF
NA TRBV28 CATTANYGYTF
NA TRBV29-1 CSVGRGRNTGELFF
NA TRBV7-9 CASSLEGVATEAFF
NA TRBV5-1 CASSLVPGSNYEQYF
TRBD2 TRBV10-3 CATSAGESNEQFF
TRBD1 TRBV19 CASSPRQGGSPPQHF
NA TRBV7-2 CASSLSRQETQYF
TRBD2 TRBV6-6 CATTGGSADEQYF
NA TRBV28 CASSFWGNTEAFF
TRBD1 TRBV6-5 CASRVHRGYTDTQYF
NA TRBV9 CASSVETRTIDGYTF
TRBD1 TRBV9 CASSAGQGGYNEQFF
TRBD1 TRBV7-9 CASSSTGVGSSYNEQFF
NA TRBV30 CAWSVRRPRNEQFF
TRBD2 TRBV29-1 CSVVGRAADTQYF
TRBD2 TRBV4-2 CASSQDLAGVVEQYF
NA TRBV28 CASSFSTLQETQYF
TRBD1 TRBV7-3 CASKRDRNTGELFF
NA TRBV29-1 CSVTPLLGAEAFF
TRBD2 TRBV4-3 CASSQDHSAGVLATQYF
TRBD1 TRBV6-6 CASSSNRDREEQYF
NA TRBV7-2 CASSFTGPNTEAFF
TRBD2 TRBV11-1 CASSHTGAGVITGELFF
NA TRBV7-8 CASSSQLGGPGEQFF
TRBD1 TRBV5-4 CASSLGLIQGASGELFF
TRBD1 TRBV4-3 CASSQDTDRDRGTYEQYF
TRBD1 TRBV9 CASSAGTGGADTQYF
TRBD2 TRBV29-1 CSVEPGLARNEQFF
TRBD1 TRBV14 CASSSGTAPGYEQYF
NA TRBV5-6 CASSLAGGPNQPQHF
TRBD1 TRBV25-1 CASSENWAGGTTGELFF
NA TRBV5-1 CASSPDSNYGYTF
NA TRBV9 CASSVAGQGYGYTF
NA TRBV27 CASSLSPRGLYGYTF
NA TRBV7-2 CASSLTKQGIYGYTF
TRBD1 TRBV14 CASSLWTGVMNTEAFF